The rows below give T cell receptor beta chains drawn from one sample of a study of T cell repertoires in cytomegalovirus infection. The antigens for these receptors are not known. Using its own MiXCR run on the reads, TCRdb lists one record per CDR3 protein. This table holds about 310,000 distinct CDR3 sequences, just under 25% found once. This specimen was cultured PBMCs, taken from culture after CMV antigen stimulation. The receptors shown here come from a human donor in good health (CMV status not recorded). Some clones in this sample may be carry-over from other donors' samples. Each CDR3 is given with its conserved first and last residue. Each record gives: clone size, V gene, D gene, J gene, CDR3 DNA, CDR3 protein. A D gene is named only where the DNA matches it firmly. Size values are once, few and many counts, or a class for expanded clones, and some rows have none.

abundance: few; v_gene: TRBV11-2; d_gene: .; j_gene: TRBJ2-2; CDR3nt: TGTGCCAGCAGCTTAAGTGGGAGCGGCACCGGGGAGCTGTTTTTT; CDR3aa: CASSLSGSGTGELFF
abundance: few; v_gene: TRBV6-4; d_gene: TRBD2; j_gene: TRBJ2-1; CDR3nt: TGTGCCAGCAGTGACTCGCCAGCGGGGGGACTCAATGAGCAGTTCTTC; CDR3aa: CASSDSPAGGLNEQFF
abundance: .; v_gene: TRBV10-3; d_gene: TRBD1; j_gene: TRBJ2-1; CDR3nt: TGTGCCATCAGTGAGAGGGGGACAGGTTACAATGAGCAGTTCTTC; CDR3aa: CAISERGTGYNEQFF
abundance: .; v_gene: TRBV29-1; d_gene: .; j_gene: TRBJ1-2; CDR3nt: TGCAGCGTTTTACCGGGCTACACCTTC; CDR3aa: CSVLPGYTF
abundance: .; v_gene: TRBV7-2; d_gene: TRBD2; j_gene: TRBJ2-1; CDR3nt: TGTGCCAGCAGCTTAGCGTTAGCGGGGGCCTACAATGAGCAGTTCTTC; CDR3aa: CASSLALAGAYNEQFF
abundance: few; v_gene: TRBV7-8; d_gene: .; j_gene: TRBJ2-7; CDR3nt: TGTGCCAGCAGCCCCCGGGGAGGAGGGCTTTTTTCCTACGAGCAGTACTTC; CDR3aa: CASSPRGGGLFSYEQYF
abundance: few; v_gene: TRBV11-2; d_gene: .; j_gene: TRBJ2-4; CDR3nt: TGTGCCAGCAGCCCCTCCTCGGCCAAAAACATTCAGTACTTC; CDR3aa: CASSPSSAKNIQYF
abundance: .; v_gene: TRBV6-5; d_gene: .; j_gene: TRBJ2-3; CDR3nt: TGTGCCAGCAGTTACTCGGCCTTGCGGGATAAGAATACGCAGTATTTT; CDR3aa: CASSYSALRDKNTQYF
abundance: .; v_gene: TRBV12-3/TRBV12-4; d_gene: TRBD1; j_gene: TRBJ2-1; CDR3nt: TGTGCCAGCAGCGACCTCAGGGGGTCCTACAATGAGCAGTTCTTC; CDR3aa: CASSDLRGSYNEQFF
abundance: many; v_gene: TRBV27; d_gene: TRBD1; j_gene: TRBJ1-1; CDR3nt: TGTGCCAGCAGTAGGGACAGGGTCAACACTGAAGCTTTCTTT; CDR3aa: CASSRDRVNTEAFF
abundance: .; v_gene: TRBV11-3; d_gene: .; j_gene: TRBJ1-1; CDR3nt: TGTGCCAGCAGCTTACGACCGGGTATCAGTGGAACTGAAGCTTTCTTT; CDR3aa: CASSLRPGISGTEAFF
abundance: few; v_gene: TRBV6-4; d_gene: .; j_gene: TRBJ2-2; CDR3nt: TGTGCCAGCAGTGCCCTCACAGGATCCGGGGAGCTGTTTTTT; CDR3aa: CASSALTGSGELFF
abundance: many; v_gene: TRBV7-9; d_gene: .; j_gene: TRBJ2-2; CDR3nt: TGTGCCAGCAGCCACGAACAGGCCTTAGAGGTCGCAATTACCGGGGAGCTGTTTTTT; CDR3aa: CASSHEQALEVAITGELFF
abundance: .; v_gene: TRBV29-1; d_gene: .; j_gene: TRBJ2-5; CDR3nt: TGCAGCGTTGGTAGTGGCCCGGGGGGCGCAGGGACCCAGTACTTC; CDR3aa: CSVGSGPGGAGTQYF
abundance: many; v_gene: TRBV7-2; d_gene: TRBD2; j_gene: TRBJ2-1; CDR3nt: TGTGCCAGCAGCTCCCCTTCCGGGACTAGCGGTTACAATGAGCAGTTCTTC; CDR3aa: CASSSPSGTSGYNEQFF
abundance: few; v_gene: TRBV12-3/TRBV12-4; d_gene: .; j_gene: TRBJ1-5; CDR3nt: TGTGCCAGCAGTCTGCTAGGACAAAATCAGCCCCAGCATTTT; CDR3aa: CASSLLGQNQPQHF
abundance: .; v_gene: TRBV12-3/TRBV12-4; d_gene: TRBD2; j_gene: TRBJ2-1; CDR3nt: TGTGCCAGCAGTTCCTCTAGCGGGAGGGCCTTACTCTCCTACAATGAGCAGTCCTTC; CDR3aa: CASSSSSGRALLSYNEQSF
abundance: .; v_gene: TRBV20-1; d_gene: TRBD2; j_gene: TRBJ2-1; CDR3nt: TGCAGCGACCGCCGACTAGCTGGAGTGACTGAGCAGTTCTTC; CDR3aa: CSDRRLAGVTEQFF
abundance: few; v_gene: TRBV11-2; d_gene: TRBD2; j_gene: TRBJ2-3; CDR3nt: TGTGCCAGCAGCCCTCTGTCGGGGGGGACAGATACGCAGTATTTT; CDR3aa: CASSPLSGGTDTQYF